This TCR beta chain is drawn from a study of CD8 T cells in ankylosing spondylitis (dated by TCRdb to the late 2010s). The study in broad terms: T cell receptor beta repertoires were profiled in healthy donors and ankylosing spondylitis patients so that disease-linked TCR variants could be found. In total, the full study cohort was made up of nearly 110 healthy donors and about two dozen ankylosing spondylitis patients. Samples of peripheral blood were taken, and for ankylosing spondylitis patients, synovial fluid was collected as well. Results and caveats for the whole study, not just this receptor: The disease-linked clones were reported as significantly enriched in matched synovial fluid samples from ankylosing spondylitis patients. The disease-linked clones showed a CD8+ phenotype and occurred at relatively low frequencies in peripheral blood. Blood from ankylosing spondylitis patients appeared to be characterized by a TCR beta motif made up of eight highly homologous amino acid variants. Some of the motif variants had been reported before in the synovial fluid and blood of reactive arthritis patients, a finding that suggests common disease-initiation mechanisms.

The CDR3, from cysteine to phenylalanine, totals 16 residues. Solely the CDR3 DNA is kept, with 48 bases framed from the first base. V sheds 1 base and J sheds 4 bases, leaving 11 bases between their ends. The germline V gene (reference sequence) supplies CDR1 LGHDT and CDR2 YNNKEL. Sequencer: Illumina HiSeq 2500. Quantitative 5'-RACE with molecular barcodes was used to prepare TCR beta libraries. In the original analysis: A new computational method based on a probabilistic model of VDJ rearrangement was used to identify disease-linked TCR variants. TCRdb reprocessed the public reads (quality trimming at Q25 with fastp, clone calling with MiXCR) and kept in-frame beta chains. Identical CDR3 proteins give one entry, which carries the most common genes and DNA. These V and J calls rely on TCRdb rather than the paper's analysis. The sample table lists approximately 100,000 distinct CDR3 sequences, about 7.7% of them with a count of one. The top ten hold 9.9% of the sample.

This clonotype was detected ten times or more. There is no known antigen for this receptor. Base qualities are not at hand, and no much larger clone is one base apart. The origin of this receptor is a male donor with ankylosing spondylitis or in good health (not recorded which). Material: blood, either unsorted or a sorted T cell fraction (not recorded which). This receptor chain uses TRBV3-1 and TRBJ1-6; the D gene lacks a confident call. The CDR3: CASSQVPTPYNSPLHF. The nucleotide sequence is TGTGCCAGCAGCCAAGTTCCGACACCATATAATTCACCCCTCCACTTT.